This TCR beta chain comes out of a study of prognosis after radiotherapy for stage I lung cancer. About the study: Early 2018 to January 2019 saw enrollment of stage I non-small cell lung cancer patients.

Using two-round multiplex PCR, the authors amplified TCR beta CDR3 from genomic DNA. With primers specific to each TRBV and TRBJ gene, the first-round PCR was performed. MiXCR, run by TCRdb on the multiplex PCR reads, gives a single entry per CDR3 protein. The data show 15,000 to 20,000 distinct CDR3 sequences, approximately 46% seen once. Of note for this clonotype: A single base separates this from a much larger clone, so it may be a read error.

The CDR3 covers 17 residues. The V gene lost 3 bases and the J gene lost 4 bases, with 19 bases spanning the gap. Germline CDR1 reads LGHNA; CDR2 reads YNFKEQ. The chain links TRBV4-2 to TRBJ1-3; tentative D call: TRBD1 (6 bases). The specimen comprised PBMCs, sampled before or after stereotactic body radiation therapy (not recorded which). The source of this sequence is a donor aged 50 or older with non-small cell lung cancer. For the CDR3, the DNA is TGTGCCAGCAGCCAGGGGGGACGGGGGGCGAGAGGAAACACCATATATTTT. Translation gives CASSQGGRGARGNTIYF.